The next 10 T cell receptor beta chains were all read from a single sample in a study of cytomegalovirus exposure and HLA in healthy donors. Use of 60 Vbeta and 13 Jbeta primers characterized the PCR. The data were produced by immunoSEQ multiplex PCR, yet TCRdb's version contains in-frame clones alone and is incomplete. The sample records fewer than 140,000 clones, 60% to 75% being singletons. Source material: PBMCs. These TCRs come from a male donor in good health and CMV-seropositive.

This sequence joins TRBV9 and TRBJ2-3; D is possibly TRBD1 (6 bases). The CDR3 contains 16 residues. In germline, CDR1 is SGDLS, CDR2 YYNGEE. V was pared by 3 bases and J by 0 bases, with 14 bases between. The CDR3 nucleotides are TGTGCCAGCAGCGGGTCCCGAGGGGGAAGCACAGATACGCAGTATTTT. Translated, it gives CASSGSRGGSTDTQYF.

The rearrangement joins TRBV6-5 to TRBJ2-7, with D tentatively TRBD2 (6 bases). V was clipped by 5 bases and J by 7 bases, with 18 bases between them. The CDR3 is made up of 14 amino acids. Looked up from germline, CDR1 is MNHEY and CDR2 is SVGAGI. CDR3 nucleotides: TGTGCCAGCAGTGCGGGATTTCTCATGGGTGAGCAGTACTTC. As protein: CASSAGFLMGEQYF.

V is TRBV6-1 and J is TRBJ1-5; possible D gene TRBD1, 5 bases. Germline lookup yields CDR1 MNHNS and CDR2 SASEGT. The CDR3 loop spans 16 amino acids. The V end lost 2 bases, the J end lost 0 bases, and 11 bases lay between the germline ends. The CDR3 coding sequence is TGTGCCAGCAGTGAAACCCGGACACTTAGCAATCAGCCCCAGCATTTT. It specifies CASSETRTLSNQPQHF.

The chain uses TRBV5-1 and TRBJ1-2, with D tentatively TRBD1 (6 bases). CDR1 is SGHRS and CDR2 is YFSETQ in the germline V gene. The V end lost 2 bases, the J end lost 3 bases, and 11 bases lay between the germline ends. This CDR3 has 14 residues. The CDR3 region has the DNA TGCGCCAGCAGCTTAACAGGGAAGGACTATGGCTACACCTTC. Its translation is CASSLTGKDYGYTF. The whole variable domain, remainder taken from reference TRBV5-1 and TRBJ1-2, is KAGVTQTPRYLIKTRGQQVTLSCSPISGHRSVSWYQQTPGQGLQFLFEYFSETQRNKGNFPGRFSGRQFSNSRSEMNVSTLELGDSALYLCASSLTGKDYGYTFGSGTRLTVV.

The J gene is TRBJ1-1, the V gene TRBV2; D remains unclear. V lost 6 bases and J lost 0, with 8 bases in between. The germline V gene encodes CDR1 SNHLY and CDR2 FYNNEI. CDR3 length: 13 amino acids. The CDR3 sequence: CASRELMNTEAFF. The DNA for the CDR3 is TGTGCCAGCAGGGAGCTGATGAACACTGAAGCTTTCTTT.

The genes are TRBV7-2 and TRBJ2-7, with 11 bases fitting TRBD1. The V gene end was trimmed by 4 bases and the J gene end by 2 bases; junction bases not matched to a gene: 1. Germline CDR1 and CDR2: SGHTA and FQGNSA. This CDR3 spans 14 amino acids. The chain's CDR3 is CASSWGQGAYEQYF. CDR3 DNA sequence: TGTGCCAGCAGCTGGGGACAGGGGGCCTACGAGCAGTACTTC.

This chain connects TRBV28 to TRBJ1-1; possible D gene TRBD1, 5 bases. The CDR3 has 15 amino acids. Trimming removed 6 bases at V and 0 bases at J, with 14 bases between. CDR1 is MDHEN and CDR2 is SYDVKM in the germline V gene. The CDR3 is CASRPGMRMNTEAFF. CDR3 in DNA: TGTGCCAGCAGGCCAGGGATGCGGATGAACACTGAAGCTTTCTTT. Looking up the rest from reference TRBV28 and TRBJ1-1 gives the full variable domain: DVKVTQSSRYLVKRTGEKVFLECVQDMDHENMFWYRQDPGLGLRLIYFSYDVKMKEKGDIPEGYSVSREKKERFSLILESASTNQTSMYLCASRPGMRMNTEAFFGQGTRLTVV.

CDR3 protein: CASSPREGGPEAFF. The CDR3 DNA is TGCGCCAGCAGCCCTCGAGAGGGAGGGCCTGAAGCTTTCTTT. The V gene is TRBV5-1, the J gene TRBJ1-1; D unclear. Between the trimmed V and J ends, which lost 4 bases and 6 bases, there was a span of 16 bases. The CDR3 runs to 14 residues. Germline values: CDR1 SGHRS, CDR2 YFSETQ.

CDR3 sequence: CAWSRDYPSSYNEQFF. CDR3 coding DNA: TGTGCCTGGAGTCGTGACTATCCAAGCTCCTACAATGAGCAGTTCTTC. V and J are TRBV30 and TRBJ2-1, with a tentative D call TRBD2 (5 bases). V dropped 2 bases and J dropped 0 bases, with 14 bases sitting between them. The CDR3 consists of 16 residues. Germline values: CDR1 GTSNPN, CDR2 SVGIG (reference sequence).

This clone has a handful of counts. The CDR3 DNA is TGTGCCAGCAGCCTTAACCTAGGGCAGGGGTATGGCTACACCTTC. Its protein is CASSLNLGQGYGYTF. This chain joins TRBV5-4 and TRBJ1-2; tentatively, D is TRBD1 (6 bases). V was clipped by 4 bases and J by 5 bases, with 18 bases between them. The CDR3 sequence is 15 residues long. Germline V gene lookup returns CDR1 SGHNT and CDR2 YYREEE (reference sequence).